A single sample gave rise to the 27 T cell receptor beta chains below, sequenced in a study of blood T cells in healthy people across ages. For the second PCR, which ran for roughly 7 to 11 cycles, a sample-barcoded 5' primer and a J-beta primer mix were used. TCRdb re-called the 5' RACE reads through MiXCR, storing one row per CDR3 protein. The sample holds almost 1 million distinct CDR3 sequences, about 53% seen once. Sequencing was performed on blood. The receptors originated from a woman between 55 and 75 years old in good health.

The chain couples TRBV20-1 to TRBJ2-5; D may correspond to TRBD1 or TRBD2 (7 bases each). The CDR3 is 15 residues long. V was shortened by 5 bases and J by 1 base, with 17 bases between the two germline ends. CDR1 is DFQATT, CDR2 SNEGSKA, per germline (reference sequence). The CDR3 DNA follows: TGCAGTGCTTTCGGATGGGAGGGGGCCCAAGAGACCCAGTACTTC. Protein: CSAFGWEGAQETQYF.

This clonotype has just a few counts. This sequence joins TRBV12-3 or TRBV12-4 and TRBJ1-5, with D maybe TRBD1 (6 bases). V lost 4 bases and J lost 4, with 20 bases in between. The CDR3 is made up of 17 amino acids. The CDR3 loop is CASSWGRLSGQNQPQHF. The CDR3 DNA is TGTGCCAGCAGTTGGGGGCGGCTTTCAGGCCAAAATCAGCCCCAGCATTTT.

A remark on this clonotype: A much larger clone sits a single nucleotide away, making a read error possible. The gene calls are TRBV6-5 and TRBJ1-2; no clear D gene. The CDR3 is 13 amino acids. Germline V lookup: CDR1 MNHEY, CDR2 SVGAGI. CDR3 in amino acids: CASSYSSGYGHTF. CDR3 nucleotides: TGTGCCAGCAGTTACTCGAGTGGTTATGGCCACACCTTC.

V and J are TRBV5-1 and TRBJ2-5, with no clear D. Germline CDR1 and CDR2: SGHRS and YFSETQ. The CDR3 runs 17 residues. Trimming took off 5 bases at V and 0 bases at J, with 20 bases between the two ends. The CDR3: CASSPQPGFQYQETQYF. The CDR3 DNA reads as TGCGCCAGCAGTCCCCAGCCCGGATTCCAGTACCAAGAGACCCAGTACTTC.

This clonotype was recorded only once. This chain joins TRBV27 and TRBJ2-6; D unclear. Trimming removed 6 bases from V and 1 base from J, with 7 bases in between. This CDR3 has 14 amino acids. Germline loops: CDR1 MNHEY, CDR2 SMNVEV (reference sequence). The CDR3 nucleotides are TGTGCCAGCAGGTCACCATCTGGGGCCAACGTCCTGACTTTC. As protein: CASRSPSGANVLTF. The whole variable domain, remainder taken from reference TRBV27 and TRBJ2-6, is EAQVTQNPRYLITVTGKKLTVTCSQNMNHEYMSWYRQDPGLGLRQIYYSMNVEVTDKGDVPEGYKVSRKEKRNFPLILESPSPNQTSLYFCASRSPSGANVLTFGAGSRLTVL.

The chain has TRBV6-2 or TRBV6-3 and TRBJ2-3; 11 nucleotides align to TRBD2. V was clipped by 5 bases and J by 5 bases; unmatched bases: 12. The CDR3 consists of 17 residues. Germline loops: CDR1 MNHEY, CDR2 SVGEGT. In DNA, the CDR3 is TGTGCCAGCAGTAAACGGGGACTAGCGGAGGGGAGAGATACGCAGTATTTT. As protein: CASSKRGLAEGRDTQYF.

This clonotype turned up a few times. The chain carries TRBV4-1 and TRBJ2-7, with no clear D. Germline V gene sequence: CDR1 MGHRA, CDR2 YSYEKL. Between the trimmed V and J ends, which lost 1 base and 2 bases, there was a span of 6 bases. The CDR3 runs 13 residues. The CDR3 DNA reads TGCGCCAGCAGCCAAGTTGCCGCCTACGAGCAGTACTTC. This gives the protein CASSQVAAYEQYF.

The J gene is TRBJ2-4, the V gene TRBV29-1; a possible D gene is TRBD1 (6 bases). With 7 bases removed from V and 1 base from J, the gap between germline ends came to 14 bases. This CDR3 spans 14 amino acids. Germline V lookup: CDR1 SQVTM, CDR2 ANQGSEA. The CDR3 loop reads CSARRGSAKNIQYF. The DNA of the CDR3 is TGCAGCGCCCGAAGGGGGTCCGCCAAAAACATTCAGTACTTC.

The gene calls are TRBV7-2 and TRBJ2-3, with D unresolved. This CDR3 region has 14 residues. Trimming removed 5 bases at V and 4 bases at J, with 13 bases between. Germline V gives CDR1 SGHTA, CDR2 FQGNSA. The CDR3 region has the DNA TGTGCCAGCAGCCCCAGTCTGGCCGCAGATACGCAGTATTTT. It specifies CASSPSLAADTQYF.

J is TRBJ2-3 and V is TRBV20-1; 11 bases agree with TRBD2. This CDR3 has 15 residues. V trimming: 8 bases; J trimming: 2 bases; junction bases outside the gene matches: 9. CDR1 is DFQATT and CDR2 is SNEGSKA in the germline V gene (reference sequence). The DNA for the CDR3 is TGCAGTACTGATGGACTAGCGGGTCTCACAGATACGCAGTATTTT. Amino acids: CSTDGLAGLTDTQYF.

The V and J genes are TRBV7-9 and TRBJ2-3; tentatively, D is TRBD2 (6 bases). Per germline, CDR1 SEHNR and CDR2 FQNEAQ (reference sequence). Trimming pared 10 bases from V and 5 bases from J, leaving 13 bases between. The CDR3 consists of 12 residues. The CDR3 spells CATLRGLDTQYF. The CDR3 region has the DNA TGTGCCACCCTTCGGGGGTTAGATACGCAGTATTTT.

On this clonotype: A read error is possible here, since a much larger clone lies one base away. The V and J genes are TRBV7-2 and TRBJ1-1; TRBD1 aligns across 8 bases. Germline assignment: CDR1 SGHTA and CDR2 FQGNSA. With 5 bases clipped from V and 4 bases from J, the junction kept 6 bases outside the gene matches. CDR3 length: 14 residues. CDR3 nucleotides: TGTGCCAGCAGCGTTTCAGGGGGCGGCACTGAAGCTTTCTTT. It yields the protein CASSVSGGGTEAFF.

This clonotype came up a few times. The chain recombines TRBV28 with TRBJ2-7; 8 positions match TRBD1. CDR3 size: 13 residues. Germline assignment: CDR1 MDHEN and CDR2 SYDVKM. J was trimmed by 3 bases and V by 8 bases; bases with no gene match: 6. DNA of the CDR3: TGTGCCAGCCTGGGACAGGAAAACTACGAGCAGTACTTC. Its protein is CASLGQENYEQYF. Full variable domain (remainder filled in from reference TRBV28 and TRBJ2-7): DVKVTQSSRYLVKRTGEKVFLECVQDMDHENMFWYRQDPGLGLRLIYFSYDVKMKEKGDIPEGYSVSREKKERFSLILESASTNQTSMYLCASLGQENYEQYFGPGTRLTVT.

V gene TRBV27 combines with J gene TRBJ2-7; no clear D. The V gene's germline CDR1 is MNHEY and CDR2 SMNVEV (reference sequence). This CDR3 spans 14 amino acids. The ends were cut back, 3 bases at V and 4 bases at J, with 13 bases in the middle. The CDR3 DNA sequence: TGTGCCAGCAGTTTCGGGTTTACTTCATACGAGCAGTACTTC. It encodes CASSFGFTSYEQYF.

The chain has TRBV12-3 or TRBV12-4 and TRBJ2-7; D remains ambiguous. This CDR3 is 12 amino acids long. Trimming shortened V by 3 bases and J by 5 bases, and 8 bases separated the two germline ends. As DNA, the CDR3 is TGTGCCAGCAGTTTGACACGGCACGAGCAGTACTTC. Protein sequence: CASSLTRHEQYF.

V gene TRBV11-2 combines with J gene TRBJ2-1; possibly TRBD2 for D (6 bases). From germline, CDR1 is SGHAT and CDR2 FQNNGV. The CDR3 sequence is 18 residues long. V lost 5 bases and J 3 bases, leaving 23 bases between the germline ends. The CDR3 region is CASSVGGQPGLVYNEQFF. The CDR3 bases are TGTGCCAGCAGCGTAGGAGGTCAACCGGGACTCGTCTACAATGAGCAGTTCTTC.

The chain links TRBV3-1 to TRBJ2-3, with 16 bases identical to TRBD2. Germline-derived CDR1 and CDR2 are LGHDT and YNNKEL (reference sequence). The J segment lost 6 bases and the V segment lost 3 bases, leaving 15 bases of the junction unmatched. This CDR3 is 20 amino acids long. CDR3 loop: CASSHPIPGLAGGPDDTQYF. CDR3 nucleotides: TGTGCCAGCAGCCATCCAATACCGGGACTAGCGGGAGGGCCCGACGATACGCAGTATTTT.

This clonotype was recorded many times. The J gene is TRBJ2-7, the V gene TRBV7-9; D possibly corresponds to TRBD2 (5 bases). The CDR3 length is 12 residues. V gave up 6 bases and J gave up 3 bases, with 9 bases separating them. The V gene's germline CDR1 is SEHNR and CDR2 FQNEAQ (reference sequence). DNA for the CDR3: TGTGCCAGCAGTCTAACTAGCTACGAGCAGTACTTC. Protein: CASSLTSYEQYF.

This clonotype was counted between two and nine times. This chain connects TRBV28 to TRBJ2-3; D possibly matches TRBD1 or TRBD2 (5 bases each). The CDR3 has 16 residues. CDR1 is MDHEN, CDR2 SYDVKM, per germline. With 6 bases removed from V and 2 bases from J, the gap between germline ends came to 18 bases. The CDR3 DNA reads TGTGCCAGCAGGCTGCTGGGGCAGAGGGTCACAGATACGCAGTATTTT. Amino acids: CASRLLGQRVTDTQYF.

V gene TRBV7-6 combines with J gene TRBJ2-7; 9 bases align to TRBD2. Germline V gene data show CDR1 as SGHVS and CDR2 as FNYEAQ. The CDR3 runs 14 residues. V lost 5 bases and J lost 6; bases outside the gene matches: 8. This chain's CDR3 is CASSPNRGLAEQYF. CDR3 in DNA: TGTGCCAGCAGCCCCAACAGGGGACTAGCCGAGCAGTACTTC.

V and J are TRBV6-5 and TRBJ1-1, with TRBD1 as a possible D gene (6 bases). The CDR3 is 14 amino acids. CDR1 is MNHEY and CDR2 is SVGAGI in the germline V gene. V lost 5 bases, J lost 3 bases, and 13 bases lay in between. The CDR3 bases are TGTGCCAGCAGTGAGGTAGGGGGGTACACTGAAGCTTTCTTT. This gives the protein CASSEVGGYTEAFF.

This clonotype was recorded only once. The CDR3 DNA is TGTGCCAGCACCCTTTTCGGACTAGTGGCCTACAATGAGCAGTTCTTC. As protein: CASTLFGLVAYNEQFF. The chain combines TRBV6-6 with TRBJ2-1, with 7 bases aligning to TRBD2. Germline V gene sequence: CDR1 MNHNY, CDR2 SVGAGI (reference sequence). This CDR3 has 16 amino acids. The J segment lost 2 bases and the V segment lost 7 bases, leaving 11 bases of the junction unmatched.

This clonotype was detected only a few times. The gene calls are TRBV5-1 and TRBJ2-5; D not resolved. CDR1 and CDR2 (germline): SGHRS, YFSETQ. V dropped 4 bases and J dropped 2 bases, with 9 bases sitting between them. CDR3 length: 13 amino acids. CDR3 region: CASSINSQETQYF. The CDR3 coding sequence is TGCGCCAGCAGCATCAACAGTCAAGAGACCCAGTACTTC.

The rearrangement joins TRBV5-1 to TRBJ2-3, with D hard to call. The CDR3 loop spans 13 amino acids. Germline V lookup: CDR1 SGHRS, CDR2 YFSETQ. V gave up 6 bases and J gave up 2 bases, with 10 bases separating them. The DNA of the CDR3 is TGCGCCAGCACCGCCGGAGACACAGATACGCAGTATTTT. It encodes CASTAGDTDTQYF.

In its sample, this clonotype was seen a few times. The rearrangement links TRBV6-5 to TRBJ2-7, with a tentative D call TRBD1 (8 bases). V shed 7 bases and J shed 5 bases, with 18 bases lying between them. Germline CDR1 is MNHEY and CDR2 is SVGAGI. CDR3 length equals 14 residues. The CDR3 is CASIPTGEGDEQYF. The CDR3 nucleotides are TGTGCCAGCATCCCGACAGGGGAGGGGGACGAGCAGTACTTC.

This chain uses TRBV7-3 with TRBJ2-5, with D possibly being TRBD1 (5 bases). The length of the CDR3 is 19 residues. Germline V gives CDR1 SGHTA, CDR2 FQGTGA. V was cut by 4 bases and J by 0 bases, with 24 bases left in between. CDR3 in amino acids: CASSSLGARADGYQETQYF. CDR3 coding DNA: TGTGCCAGCAGCTCGTTAGGGGCACGGGCAGATGGGTACCAAGAGACCCAGTACTTC.

The J gene is TRBJ2-3, the V gene TRBV4-2, with D possibly being TRBD1 or TRBD2 (5 bases each). Trimming removed 4 bases from V and 2 bases from J, with 16 bases in between. CDR3 size: 16 residues. Germline V gene lookup returns CDR1 LGHNA and CDR2 YNFKEQ. The chain's CDR3 is CASSLPGRRSTDTQYF. CDR3 sequence (DNA): TGTGCCAGCAGCCTCCCGGGACGGCGATCCACAGATACGCAGTATTTT.